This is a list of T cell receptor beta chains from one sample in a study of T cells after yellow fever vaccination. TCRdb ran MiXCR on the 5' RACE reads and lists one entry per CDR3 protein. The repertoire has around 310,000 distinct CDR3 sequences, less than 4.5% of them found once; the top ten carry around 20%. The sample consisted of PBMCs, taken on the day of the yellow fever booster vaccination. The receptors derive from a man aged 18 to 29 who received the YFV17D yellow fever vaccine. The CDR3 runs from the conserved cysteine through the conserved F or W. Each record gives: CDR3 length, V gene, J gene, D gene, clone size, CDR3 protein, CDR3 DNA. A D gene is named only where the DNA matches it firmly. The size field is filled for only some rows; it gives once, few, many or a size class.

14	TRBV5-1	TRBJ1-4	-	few	CASSFGRADEKLFF	TGCGCCAGCAGCTTCGGCAGGGCGGACGAAAAACTGTTTTTT
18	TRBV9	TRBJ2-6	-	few	CASSVDGPAKWRANVLTF	TGTGCCAGCAGCGTAGACGGCCCTGCCAAATGGAGGGCCAACGTCCTGACTTTC
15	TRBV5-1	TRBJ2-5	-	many	CASSLEELVGETQYF	TGCGCCAGCAGCTTGGAAGAACTAGTCGGCGAGACCCAGTACTTC
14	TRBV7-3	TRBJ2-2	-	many	CASSPTRFTGELFF	TGTGCCAGCAGCCCCACCCGGTTCACCGGGGAGCTGTTTTTT
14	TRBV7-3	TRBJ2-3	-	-	CASSPGPLTNTQYF	TGTGCCAGCAGCCCGGGCCCCCTCACGAATACGCAGTATTTT
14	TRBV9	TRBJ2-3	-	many	CASSVYRVADTQYF	TGTGCCAGCAGCGTGTACAGGGTGGCAGATACGCAGTATTTT
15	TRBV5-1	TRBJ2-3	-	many	CASSLGIAATDTQYF	TGCGCCAGCAGCTTGGGGATAGCGGCCACAGATACGCAGTATTTT
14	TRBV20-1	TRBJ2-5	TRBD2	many	CSAIPSGGRETQYF	TGCAGTGCTATCCCTAGCGGGGGACGGGAGACCCAGTACTTC
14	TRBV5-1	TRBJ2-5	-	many	CASSLAEAWETQYF	TGCGCCAGCAGCTTGGCCGAGGCGTGGGAGACCCAGTACTTC
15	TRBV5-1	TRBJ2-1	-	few	CASSLTEPLYNEQFF	TGCGCCAGCAGCTTGACAGAGCCTCTCTACAATGAGCAGTTCTTC
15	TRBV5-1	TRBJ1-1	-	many	CASSPLTALNTEAFF	TGCGCCAGCAGCCCTTTGACAGCCTTGAACACTGAAGCTTTCTTT
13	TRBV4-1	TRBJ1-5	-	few	CASSTTEHQPQHF	TGCGCCAGCAGCACGACAGAGCATCAGCCCCAGCATTTT
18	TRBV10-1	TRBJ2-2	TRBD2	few	CASSETSGGNANTGELFF	TGCGCCAGCAGTGAGACTAGCGGGGGTAACGCGAACACCGGGGAGCTGTTTTTT
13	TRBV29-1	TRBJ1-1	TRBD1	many	CSIEGQFNTEAFF	TGCAGCATAGAGGGACAGTTCAACACTGAAGCTTTCTTT
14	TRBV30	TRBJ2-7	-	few	CAWSLAVYSYEQYF	TGTGCCTGGAGTCTGGCAGTTTACTCCTACGAGCAGTACTTC
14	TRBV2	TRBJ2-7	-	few	CASSEEPGAYEQYF	TGTGCCAGCAGTGAGGAACCGGGAGCCTACGAGCAGTACTTC
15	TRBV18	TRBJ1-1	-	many	CASSPPWGGSGEAFF	TGTGCCAGCTCACCCCCCTGGGGGGGCTCGGGTGAAGCTTTCTTT